This entry describes one TCR beta chain. Its antigen remains unknown. The table came from immunoSEQ multiplex PCR; TCRdb's copy has only in-frame clones and leaves some out. The data show about 3,400 clones, with around three quarters seen just once and approximately 15% held by the top ten. Germline V gene data show CDR1 as KGHSH and CDR2 as LQKENI. This CDR3 has 13 amino acids. The V gene lost 2 bases and the J gene lost 4 bases, with 8 bases spanning the gap. This entry belongs to a study of coeliac disease. Overall study: Coeliac patients had active, refractory type I, or gluten-free-diet-controlled disease.

Study results and limitations: TRB repertoires were largely private, with most amino acid sequences found in only one sample. Control samples showed higher TRB and TRG clonality than intraepithelial and lamina propria samples in active celiac disease.

The sequence derives from a man aged 18-30 years with celiac disease on a gluten-free diet. V and J are TRBV18 and TRBJ1-2; tentatively, D is TRBD1 (5 bases). The material sequenced was intraepithelial lymphocytes from the gut. CDR3 DNA: TGTGCCAGCTCACCAGGGGGACTCTATGGCTACACCTTC. This encodes CASSPGGLYGYTF.